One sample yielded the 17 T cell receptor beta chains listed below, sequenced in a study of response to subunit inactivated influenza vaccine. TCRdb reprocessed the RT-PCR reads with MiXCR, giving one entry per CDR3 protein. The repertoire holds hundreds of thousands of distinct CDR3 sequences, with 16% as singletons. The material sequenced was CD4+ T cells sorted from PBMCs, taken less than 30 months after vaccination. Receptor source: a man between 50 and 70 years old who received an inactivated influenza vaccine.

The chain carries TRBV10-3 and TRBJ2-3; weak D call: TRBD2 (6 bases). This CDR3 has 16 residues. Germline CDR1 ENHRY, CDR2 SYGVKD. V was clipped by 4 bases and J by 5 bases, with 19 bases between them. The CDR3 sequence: CAISGAVGVGGDTQYF. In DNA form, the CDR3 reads TGTGCCATCAGTGGGGCGGTAGGGGTCGGGGGAGATACGCAGTATTTT.

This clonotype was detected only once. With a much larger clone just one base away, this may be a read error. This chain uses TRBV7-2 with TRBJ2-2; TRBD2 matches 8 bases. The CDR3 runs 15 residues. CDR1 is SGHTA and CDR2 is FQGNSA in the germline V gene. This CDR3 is CASRGSGVNTEELFF. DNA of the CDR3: TGTGCCAGCAGGGGTAGCGGGGTGAACACCGAGGAGCTGTTTTTT. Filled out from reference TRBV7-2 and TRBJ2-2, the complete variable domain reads GAGVSQSPSNKVTEKGKDVELRCDPISGHTALYWYRQSLGQGLEFLIYFQGNSAPDKSGLPSDRFSAERTGGSVSTLTIQRTQQEDSAVYLCASRGSGVNTEELFFGEGSRLTVL.

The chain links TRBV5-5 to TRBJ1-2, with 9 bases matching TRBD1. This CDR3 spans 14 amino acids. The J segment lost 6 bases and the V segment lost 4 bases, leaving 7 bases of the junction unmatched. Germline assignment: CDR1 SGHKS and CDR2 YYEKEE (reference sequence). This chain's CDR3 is CASSPGQGIDGYTF. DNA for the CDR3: TGTGCCAGCAGCCCAGGACAGGGGATCGATGGCTACACCTTC. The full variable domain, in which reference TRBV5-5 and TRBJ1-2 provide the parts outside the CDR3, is DAGVTQSPTHLIKTRGQQVTLRCSPISGHKSVSWYQQVLGQGPQFIFQYYEKEERGRGNFPDRFSARQFPNYSSELNVNALLLGDSALYLCASSPGQGIDGYTFGSGTRLTVV.

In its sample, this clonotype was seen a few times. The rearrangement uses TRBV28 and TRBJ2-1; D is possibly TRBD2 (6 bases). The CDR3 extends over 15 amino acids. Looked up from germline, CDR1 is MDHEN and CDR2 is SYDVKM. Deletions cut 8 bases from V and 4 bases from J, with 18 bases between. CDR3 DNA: TGTGCCAGCGGACTCGGCTTAGCGGAATACAATGAGCAGTTCTTC. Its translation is CASGLGLAEYNEQFF.

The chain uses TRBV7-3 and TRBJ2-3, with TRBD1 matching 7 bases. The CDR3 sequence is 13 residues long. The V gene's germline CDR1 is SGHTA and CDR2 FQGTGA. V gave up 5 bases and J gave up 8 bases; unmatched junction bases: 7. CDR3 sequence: CASSPAPGGTQYF. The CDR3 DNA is TGTGCCAGCAGCCCTGCTCCAGGGGGTACGCAGTATTTT. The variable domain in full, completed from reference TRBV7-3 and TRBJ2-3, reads GAGVSQTPSNKVTEKGKYVELRCDPISGHTALYWYRQSLGQGPEFLIYFQGTGAADDSGLPNDRFFAVRPEGSVSTLKIQRTERGDSAVYLCASSPAPGGTQYFGPGTRLTVL.

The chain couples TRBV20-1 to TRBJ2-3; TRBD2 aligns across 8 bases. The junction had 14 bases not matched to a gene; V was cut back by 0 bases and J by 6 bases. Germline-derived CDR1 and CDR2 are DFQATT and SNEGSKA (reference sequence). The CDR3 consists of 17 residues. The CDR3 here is CSARDQTSGGERDTQYF. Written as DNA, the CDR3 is TGCAGTGCTAGAGACCAAACTAGCGGAGGCGAGCGGGATACGCAGTATTTT.

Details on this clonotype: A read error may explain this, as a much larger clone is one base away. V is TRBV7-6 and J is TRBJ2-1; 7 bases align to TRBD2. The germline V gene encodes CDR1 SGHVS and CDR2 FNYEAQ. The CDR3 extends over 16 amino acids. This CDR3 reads CSSSLAPSGTYNEQFF. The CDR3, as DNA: TGTTCCAGCAGCTTAGCCCCTAGCGGAACCTACAATGAGCAGTTCTTC.

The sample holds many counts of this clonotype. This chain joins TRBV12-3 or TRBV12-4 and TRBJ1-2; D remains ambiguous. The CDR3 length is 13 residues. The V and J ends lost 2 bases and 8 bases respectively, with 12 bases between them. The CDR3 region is CASSLITGRGYTF. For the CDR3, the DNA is TGTGCCAGCAGTTTAATTACCGGCCGAGGCTACACCTTC.

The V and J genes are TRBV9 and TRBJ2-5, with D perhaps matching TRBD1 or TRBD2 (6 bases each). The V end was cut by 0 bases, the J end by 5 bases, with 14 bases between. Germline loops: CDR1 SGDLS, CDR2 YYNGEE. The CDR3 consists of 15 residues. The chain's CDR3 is CASSVEAGGGETQYF. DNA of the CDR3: TGTGCCAGCAGCGTAGAGGCCGGGGGCGGGGAGACCCAGTACTTC. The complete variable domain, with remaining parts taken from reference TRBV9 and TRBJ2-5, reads DSGVTQTPKHLITATGQRVTLRCSPRSGDLSVYWYQQSLDQGLQFLIQYYNGEERAKGNILERFSAQQFPDLHSELNLSSLELGDSALYFCASSVEAGGGETQYFGPGTRLLVL.

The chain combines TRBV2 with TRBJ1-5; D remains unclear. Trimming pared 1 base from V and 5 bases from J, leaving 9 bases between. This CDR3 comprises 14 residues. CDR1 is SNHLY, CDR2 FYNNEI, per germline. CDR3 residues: CASSEGTDYQPQHF. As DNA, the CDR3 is TGTGCCAGCAGTGAAGGTACAGATTATCAGCCCCAGCATTTT.

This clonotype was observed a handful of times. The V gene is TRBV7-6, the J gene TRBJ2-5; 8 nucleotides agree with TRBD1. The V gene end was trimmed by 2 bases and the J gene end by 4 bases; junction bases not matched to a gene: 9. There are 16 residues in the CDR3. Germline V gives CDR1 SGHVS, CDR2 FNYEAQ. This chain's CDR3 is CASSLIGGQGTETQYF. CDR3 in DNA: TGTGCCAGCAGCTTAATAGGTGGACAGGGAACAGAGACCCAGTACTTC.

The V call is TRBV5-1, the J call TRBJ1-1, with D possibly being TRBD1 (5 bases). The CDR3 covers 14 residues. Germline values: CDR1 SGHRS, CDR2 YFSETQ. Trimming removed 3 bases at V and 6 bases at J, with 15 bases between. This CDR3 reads CASSSLHGDAEAFF. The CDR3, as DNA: TGCGCCAGCAGCTCCCTCCATGGGGACGCTGAAGCTTTCTTT.

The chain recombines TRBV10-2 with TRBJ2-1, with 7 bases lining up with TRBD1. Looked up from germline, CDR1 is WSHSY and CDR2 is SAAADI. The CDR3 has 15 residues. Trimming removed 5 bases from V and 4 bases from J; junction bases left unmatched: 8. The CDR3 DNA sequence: TGCGCCAGCAGTTCCGGGACAGACCATTACAATGAGCAGTTCTTC. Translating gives CASSSGTDHYNEQFF.

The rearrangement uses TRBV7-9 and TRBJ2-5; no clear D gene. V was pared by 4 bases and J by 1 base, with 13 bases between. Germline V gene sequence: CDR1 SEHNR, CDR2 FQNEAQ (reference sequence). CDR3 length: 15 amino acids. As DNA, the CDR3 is TGTGCCAGCAGCTGGATCGGCAGCCTCCAAGAGACCCAGTACTTC. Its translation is CASSWIGSLQETQYF.

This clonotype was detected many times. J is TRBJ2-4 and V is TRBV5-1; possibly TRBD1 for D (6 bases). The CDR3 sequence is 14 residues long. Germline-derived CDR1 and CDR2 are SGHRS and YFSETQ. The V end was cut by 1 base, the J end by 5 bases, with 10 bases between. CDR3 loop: CASSLSTGENIQYF. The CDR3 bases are TGCGCCAGCAGCTTGTCGACAGGCGAAAACATTCAGTACTTC.

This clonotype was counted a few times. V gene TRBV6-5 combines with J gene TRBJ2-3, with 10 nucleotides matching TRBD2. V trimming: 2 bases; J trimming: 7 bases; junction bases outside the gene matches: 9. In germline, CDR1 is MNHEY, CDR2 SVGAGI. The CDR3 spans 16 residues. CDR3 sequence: CASSYKASGSPNTQYF. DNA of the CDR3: TGTGCCAGCAGTTACAAGGCTAGCGGGAGCCCGAATACGCAGTATTTT.

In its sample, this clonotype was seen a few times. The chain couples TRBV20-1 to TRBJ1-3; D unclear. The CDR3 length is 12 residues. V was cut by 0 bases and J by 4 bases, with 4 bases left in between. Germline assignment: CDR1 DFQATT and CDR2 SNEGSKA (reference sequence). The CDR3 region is CSARDGGNTIYF. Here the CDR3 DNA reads TGCAGTGCTAGAGACGGGGGAAACACCATATATTTT.